Sequencing of this T cell receptor beta chain was carried out in a study of blood T cell repertoires in COVID-19. Study overall: Italy, Spain and the United States were the sources of the convalescent and acute COVID-19 samples. PBMCs, B-cell-depleted T cells, or T cells were the source of the cDNA or gDNA that made up the material.

The length of the CDR3 is 14 residues. The germline V gene has CDR1 SNHLY and CDR2 FYNNEI. V lost 8 bases and J lost 2; bases outside the gene matches: 4. Original analysis: Researchers report that nucleated cell counts were estimated from reference gene primer amplification. Some clones are missing from TCRdb's copy, which holds only in-frame ones; the method was immunoSEQ multiplex PCR. V, J and clone size are taken as reported in that table, and D and trimming were inferred from the DNA itself. In the table there are fewer than 130,000 clones, 80% to 90% of which are singletons. The sequenced sample consisted of peripheral blood. V and J are TRBV2 and TRBJ2-3; 10 nucleotides match TRBD2. The TCR originated in a woman aged 55 to 70 with acute or convalescent COVID-19. CDR3 region: CASSSGGITDTQYF. CDR3 sequence (DNA): TGTGCCAGCTCTAGCGGGGGCATCACAGATACGCAGTATTTT. Supplemented by reference TRBV2 and TRBJ2-3, the full variable domain reads EPEVTQTPSHQVTQMGQEVILRCVPISNHLYFYWYRQILGQKVEFLVSFYNNEISEKSEIFDDQFSVERPDGSNFTLKIRSTKLEDSAMYFCASSSGGITDTQYFGPGTRLTVL.